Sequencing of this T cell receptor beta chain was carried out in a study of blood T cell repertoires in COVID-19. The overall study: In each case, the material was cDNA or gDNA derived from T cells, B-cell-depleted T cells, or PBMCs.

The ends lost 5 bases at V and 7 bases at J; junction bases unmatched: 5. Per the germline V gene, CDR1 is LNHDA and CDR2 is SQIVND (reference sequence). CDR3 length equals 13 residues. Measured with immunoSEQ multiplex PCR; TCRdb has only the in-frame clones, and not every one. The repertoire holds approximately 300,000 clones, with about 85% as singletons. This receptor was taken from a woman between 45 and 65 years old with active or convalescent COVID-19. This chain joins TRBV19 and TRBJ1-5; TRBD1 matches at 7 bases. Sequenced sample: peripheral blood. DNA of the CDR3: TGTGCCAGTAGTTTGGACAGGTGGCAGCCCCAGCATTTT. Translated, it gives CASSLDRWQPQHF. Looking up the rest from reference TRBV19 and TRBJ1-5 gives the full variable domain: DGGITQSPKYLFRKEGQNVTLSCEQNLNHDAMYWYRQDPGQGLRLIYYSQIVNDFQKGDIAEGYSVSREKKESFPLTVTSAQKNPTAFYLCASSLDRWQPQHFGDGTRLSIL.